The next 9 T cell receptor beta chains were all read from a single sample in a study of T-cell reconstitution after alpha-beta-depleted transplantation in children (dated by TCRdb to the mid-2010s). Receptors were amplified or captured by PCR. The listed sequencing device is Illumina HiSeq 2500. TCR libraries were prepared with molecular barcoding, using unique molecular identifiers to normalize TCRbeta repertoire quantification. TCRdb's own reprocessing of the public reads used fastp at Q25 and MiXCR and kept productive beta chains. Each CDR3 protein appears once, grouped with its most common genes and DNA. The sample table shows a few hundred thousand distinct CDR3 sequences, and over 20% are seen once. Together, the top ten hold under 45% of the sample. The treatment or condition label corresponds to: allogeneic hematopoietic cell transplantation with graft depleted of TCRalphabeta T cells and CD19 B cells.

The material was PBMCs, obtained before TCRalphabeta/CD19-depleted stem cell transplant. These receptors were taken from a boy less than two years old with Wiskott-Aldrich syndrome, due to receive a stem cell transplant.

This clonotype was found a few times. This chain uses TRBV9 with TRBJ2-7; 9 positions match TRBD2. This CDR3 has 15 residues. V lost 0 bases and J lost 4; bases outside the gene matches: 5. CDR1 SGDLS and CDR2 YYNGEE come from the germline V gene. The CDR3 nucleotides read TGTGCCAGCAGCGTAGACCTAGCGGGACAATACGAGCAGTACTTC. This translates into CASSVDLAGQYEQYF.

This sequence joins TRBV27 and TRBJ1-5, with a tentative D call TRBD1 (5 bases). The germline V and J ends were trimmed by 5 bases and 3 bases, with 14 bases remaining between them. The CDR3 has 15 residues. Per the germline V gene, CDR1 is MNHEY and CDR2 is SMNVEV (reference sequence). The CDR3 region is CASSNNKGPNQPQHF. DNA of the CDR3: TGTGCCAGCAGTAATAATAAGGGGCCCAATCAGCCCCAGCATTTT.

The rearrangement links TRBV6-1 to TRBJ2-6, with TRBD2 as a possible D gene (6 bases). CDR1 is MNHNS and CDR2 is SASEGT in the germline V gene. The V and J ends lost 4 bases and 3 bases respectively, with 7 bases between them. The CDR3 is 14 residues long. In DNA form, the CDR3 reads TGTGCCAGCAGTGGGGGGGATGGGGCCAACGTCCTGACTTTC. As protein: CASSGGDGANVLTF.

This clonotype was seen a handful of times. V and J are TRBV20-1 and TRBJ2-3; D may be TRBD1 or TRBD2 (5 bases each). Germline CDR1 is DFQATT and CDR2 is SNEGSKA (reference sequence). Trimming took 6 bases from V and 0 from J, leaving 22 bases between them. CDR3 length: 17 residues. The CDR3 loop reads CSARSARGDPSTDTQYF. The CDR3, as DNA: TGCAGTGCGAGAAGTGCTCGTGGGGACCCTAGCACAGATACGCAGTATTTT.

Only a few counts were recorded for this clonotype. This chain joins TRBV28 and TRBJ2-1, with 10 bases that match TRBD2. Germline V gene data show CDR1 as MDHEN and CDR2 as SYDVKM. The CDR3 covers 17 residues. Trimming cost V 7 bases and J 5 bases; bases outside gene matches: 14. This CDR3 reads CASTSRLGTSANNEQFF. In DNA, the CDR3 is TGTGCCAGCACCTCCCGCCTCGGGACTAGCGCTAACAATGAGCAGTTCTTC.

This chain links TRBV7-2 with TRBJ2-3, with 10 bases identical to TRBD2. V lost 2 bases to trimming and J lost 6 bases; unmatched junction nucleotides: 5. The CDR3 loop spans 15 amino acids. Germline CDR1 reads SGHTA; CDR2 reads FQGNSA. The CDR3 sequence: CASSLILAGADTQYF. CDR3 sequence (DNA): TGTGCCAGCAGCTTAATTCTAGCGGGGGCGGATACGCAGTATTTT. Filled out from reference TRBV7-2 and TRBJ2-3, the complete variable domain reads GAGVSQSPSNKVTEKGKDVELRCDPISGHTALYWYRQSLGQGLEFLIYFQGNSAPDKSGLPSDRFSAERTGGSVSTLTIQRTQQEDSAVYLCASSLILAGADTQYFGPGTRLTVL.

The CDR3 nucleotides are TGTGCCAGCAGTGCCCCGGGACTAGCGGCAGATACGCAGTATTTT. Protein sequence: CASSAPGLAADTQYF. V and J are TRBV27 and TRBJ2-3, with TRBD2 identical over 11 bases. Germline V gene data show CDR1 as MNHEY and CDR2 as SMNVEV (reference sequence). The trim removed 5 bases at V and 4 bases at J, leaving 5 bases unmatched. The CDR3 contains 15 residues.

V is TRBV10-3 and J is TRBJ2-1; tentative D call: TRBD2 (5 bases). This CDR3 comprises 16 residues. V lost 7 bases and J lost 7, with 23 bases in between. Germline V gives CDR1 ENHRY, CDR2 SYGVKD. For the CDR3, the DNA is TGTGCCATCACCCGAGCCGGGATAACATTGGGGAATGAGCAGTTCTTC. It yields the protein CAITRAGITLGNEQFF.

This clonotype was seen a handful of times. The chain employs TRBV15 and TRBJ2-7; D possibly corresponds to TRBD1 (6 bases). The germline V and J ends were trimmed by 5 bases and 0 bases, with 11 bases remaining between them. Germline lookup yields CDR1 LNHNV and CDR2 YYDKDF (reference sequence). The CDR3 sequence is 14 residues long. The CDR3 protein is CATSPDSDSYEQYF. The CDR3 DNA follows: TGTGCCACCAGCCCGGACAGCGACTCCTACGAGCAGTACTTC.